This T cell receptor (beta chain) comes out of a study of response to subunit inactivated influenza vaccine. Whole-study results and caveats: New T cells are recruited in small numbers by each seasonal influenza vaccination, according to the authors' suggestion.

On this clonotype itself: The antigen is unknown.

CDR3 length: 13 amino acids. V lost 7 bases and J lost 2, with 11 bases in between. CDR1 is LGHDT and CDR2 is YNNKEL in the germline V gene (reference sequence). MiXCR was run by TCRdb on the RT-PCR reads, yielding one entry per CDR3 protein. This table holds 200,000 to 300,000 distinct CDR3 sequences, less than 15% found once. This chain connects TRBV3-1 to TRBJ2-5, with D unclear. This TCR derives from a man in his forties or fifties who received an inactivated influenza vaccine. Specimen: non-naive T cells sorted from PBMCs, collected 14 to 15 days before vaccination. The CDR3 loop reads CASNRLSQETQYF. CDR3 sequence (DNA): TGTGCCAGCAACCGACTGAGTCAAGAGACCCAGTACTTC.